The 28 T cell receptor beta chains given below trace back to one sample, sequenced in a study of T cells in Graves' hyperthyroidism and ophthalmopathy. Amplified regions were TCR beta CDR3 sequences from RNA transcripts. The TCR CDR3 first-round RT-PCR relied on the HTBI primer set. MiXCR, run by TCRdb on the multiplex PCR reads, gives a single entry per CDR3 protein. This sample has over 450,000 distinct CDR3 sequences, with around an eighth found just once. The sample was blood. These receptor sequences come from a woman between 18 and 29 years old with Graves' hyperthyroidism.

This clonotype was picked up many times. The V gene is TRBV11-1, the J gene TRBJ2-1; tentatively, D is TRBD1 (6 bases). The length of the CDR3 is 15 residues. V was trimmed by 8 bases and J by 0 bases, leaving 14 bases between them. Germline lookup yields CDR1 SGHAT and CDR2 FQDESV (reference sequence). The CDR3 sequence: CASYSGESSYNEQFF. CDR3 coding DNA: TGTGCCAGCTACTCAGGGGAAAGCTCCTACAATGAGCAGTTCTTC.

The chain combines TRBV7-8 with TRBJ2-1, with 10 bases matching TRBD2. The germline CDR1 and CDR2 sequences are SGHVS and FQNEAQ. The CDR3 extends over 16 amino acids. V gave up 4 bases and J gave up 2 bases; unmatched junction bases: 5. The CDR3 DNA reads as TGTGCCAGCAGCTCCAACCTAGCGGGAGCCTACAATGAGCAGTTCTTC. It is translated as CASSSNLAGAYNEQFF.

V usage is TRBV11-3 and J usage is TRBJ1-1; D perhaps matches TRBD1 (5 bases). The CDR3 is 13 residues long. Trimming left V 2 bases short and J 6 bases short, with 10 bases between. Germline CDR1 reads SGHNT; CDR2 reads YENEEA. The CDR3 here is CASSLSGKPEAFF. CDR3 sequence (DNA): TGTGCCAGCAGCTTATCAGGGAAGCCTGAAGCTTTCTTT.

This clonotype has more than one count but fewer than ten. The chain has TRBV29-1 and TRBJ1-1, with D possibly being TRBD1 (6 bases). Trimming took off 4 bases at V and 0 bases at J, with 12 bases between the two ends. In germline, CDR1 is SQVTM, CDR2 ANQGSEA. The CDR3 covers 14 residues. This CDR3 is CSVVGGWMNTEAFF. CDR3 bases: TGCAGCGTTGTAGGGGGGTGGATGAACACTGAAGCTTTCTTT.

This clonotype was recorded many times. In DNA, the CDR3 is TGTGCCAGCAGCTTCAGGGAGATCCGCACCGGGGAGCTGTTTTTT. Residues: CASSFREIRTGELFF. This rearrangement joins TRBV11-2 to TRBJ2-2; perhaps D is TRBD1 or TRBD2 (5 bases each). Trimming removed 3 bases from V and 4 bases from J, with 12 bases in between. The germline V gene encodes CDR1 SGHAT and CDR2 FQNNGV. CDR3 length: 15 amino acids.

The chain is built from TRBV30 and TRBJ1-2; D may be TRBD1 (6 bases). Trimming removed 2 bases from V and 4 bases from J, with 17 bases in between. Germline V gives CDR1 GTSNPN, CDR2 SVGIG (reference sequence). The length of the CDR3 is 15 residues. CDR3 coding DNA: TGTGCCTGGAGTTTCAGGGGACCCCCTCGCTATGGCTACACCTTC. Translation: CAWSFRGPPRYGYTF.

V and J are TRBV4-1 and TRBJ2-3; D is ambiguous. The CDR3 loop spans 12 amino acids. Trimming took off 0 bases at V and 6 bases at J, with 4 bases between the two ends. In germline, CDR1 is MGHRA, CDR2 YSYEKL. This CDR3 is CASSQELDTQYF. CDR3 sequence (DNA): TGCGCCAGCAGCCAAGAACTCGATACGCAGTATTTT.

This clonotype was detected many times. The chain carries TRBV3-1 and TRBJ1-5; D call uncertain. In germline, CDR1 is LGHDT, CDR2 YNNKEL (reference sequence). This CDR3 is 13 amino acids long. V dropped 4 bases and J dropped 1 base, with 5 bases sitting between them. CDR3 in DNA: TGTGCCAGCAGCCCTGACAGCAATCAGCCCCAGCATTTT. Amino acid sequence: CASSPDSNQPQHF.

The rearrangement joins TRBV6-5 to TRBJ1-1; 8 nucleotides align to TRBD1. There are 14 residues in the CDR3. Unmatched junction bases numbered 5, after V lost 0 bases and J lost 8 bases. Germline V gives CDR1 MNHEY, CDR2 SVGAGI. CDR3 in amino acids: CASSYSIWTGEAFF. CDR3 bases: TGTGCCAGCAGTTACTCGATATGGACAGGGGAAGCTTTCTTT.

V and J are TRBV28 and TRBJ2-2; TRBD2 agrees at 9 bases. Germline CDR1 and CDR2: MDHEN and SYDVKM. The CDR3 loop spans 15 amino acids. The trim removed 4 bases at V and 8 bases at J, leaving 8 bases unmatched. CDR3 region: CASSSTGLATGELFF. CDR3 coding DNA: TGTGCCAGCAGTTCCACGGGACTAGCCACGGGGGAGCTGTTTTTT.

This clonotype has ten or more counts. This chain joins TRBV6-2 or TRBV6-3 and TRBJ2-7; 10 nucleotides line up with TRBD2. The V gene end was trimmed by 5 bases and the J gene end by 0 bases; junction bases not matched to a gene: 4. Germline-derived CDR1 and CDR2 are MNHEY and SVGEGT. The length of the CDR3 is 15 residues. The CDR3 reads CASSPGLAFSYEQYV. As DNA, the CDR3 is TGTGCCAGCAGTCCGGGACTAGCGTTCTCCTACGAGCAGTACGTC.

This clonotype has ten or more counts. CDR3: CASSPTGEETQYF. CDR3 sequence (DNA): TGCGCCAGCAGCCCGACAGGGGAAGAGACCCAGTACTTC. V usage is TRBV5-1 and J usage is TRBJ2-5; 8 bases map to TRBD1. The CDR3 totals 13 residues. The V gene's germline CDR1 is SGHRS and CDR2 YFSETQ. The junction had 2 bases not matched to a gene; V was cut back by 4 bases and J by 3 bases.

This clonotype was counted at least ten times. The CDR3 nucleotides are TGTGCCAGCAGCCAAGATAAATGGGACCCTCAGAGACCCTACGAGCAGTACGTC. Protein product: CASSQDKWDPQRPYEQYV. J is TRBJ2-7 and V is TRBV14; D might be TRBD1 or TRBD2, each matching 5 bases. CDR3 length: 18 amino acids. V lost 0 bases, J lost 2 bases, and 20 bases lay in between. CDR1 is SGHDN and CDR2 is FVKESK in the germline V gene.

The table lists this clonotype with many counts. Here the CDR3 reads CASSKNSGATDTQYF. The CDR3 coding sequence is TGTGCCAGCAGCAAAAATAGCGGTGCCACAGATACGCAGTATTTT. This sequence joins TRBV12-3 or TRBV12-4 and TRBJ2-3; TRBD2 is a possible D gene (6 bases). The CDR3 covers 15 residues. The V gene lost 6 bases and the J gene lost 2 bases, with 15 bases spanning the gap.

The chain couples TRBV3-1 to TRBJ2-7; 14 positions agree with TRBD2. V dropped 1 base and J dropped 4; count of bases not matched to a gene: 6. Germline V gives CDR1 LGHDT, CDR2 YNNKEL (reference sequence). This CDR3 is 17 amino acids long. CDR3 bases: TGTGCCAGCAGCCAAGGGGGGACTAGCGGGAGATCTTACGAGCAGTACTTC. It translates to CASSQGGTSGRSYEQYF.

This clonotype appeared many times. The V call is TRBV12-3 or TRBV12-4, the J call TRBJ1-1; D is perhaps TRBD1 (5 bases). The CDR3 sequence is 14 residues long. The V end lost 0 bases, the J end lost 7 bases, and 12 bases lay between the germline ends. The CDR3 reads CASSLAGGNGEAFF. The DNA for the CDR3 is TGTGCCAGCAGTTTAGCGGGGGGGAATGGTGAAGCTTTCTTT.

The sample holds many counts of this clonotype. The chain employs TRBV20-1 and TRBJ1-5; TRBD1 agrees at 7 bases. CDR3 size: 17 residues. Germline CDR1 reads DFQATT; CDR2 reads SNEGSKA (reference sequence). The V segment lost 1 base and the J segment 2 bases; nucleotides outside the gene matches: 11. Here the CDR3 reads CSARAQPGRGGNQPQHF. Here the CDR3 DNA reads TGCAGTGCTAGAGCCCAACCGGGCAGGGGGGGCAATCAGCCCCAGCATTTT.

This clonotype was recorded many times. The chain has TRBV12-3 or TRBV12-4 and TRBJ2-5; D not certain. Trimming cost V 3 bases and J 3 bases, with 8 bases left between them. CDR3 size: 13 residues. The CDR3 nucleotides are TGTGCCAGCAGTTTTCGTGAGGAAGAGACCCAGTACTTC. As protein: CASSFREEETQYF.

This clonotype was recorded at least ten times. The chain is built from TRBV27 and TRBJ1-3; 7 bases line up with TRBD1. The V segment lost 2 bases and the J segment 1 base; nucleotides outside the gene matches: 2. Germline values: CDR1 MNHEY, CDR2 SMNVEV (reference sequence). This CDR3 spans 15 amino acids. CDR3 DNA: TGTGCCAGCAGTTTAGGGACAGCATCTGGAAACACCATATATTTT. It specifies CASSLGTASGNTIYF.

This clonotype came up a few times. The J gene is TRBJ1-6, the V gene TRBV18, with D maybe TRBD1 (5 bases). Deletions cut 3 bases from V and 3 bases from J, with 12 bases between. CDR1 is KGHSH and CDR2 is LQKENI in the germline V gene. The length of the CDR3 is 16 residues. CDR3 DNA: TGTGCCAGCTCACCTGCGACAGAGATCTATAATTCACCCCTCCACTTT. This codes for CASSPATEIYNSPLHF.

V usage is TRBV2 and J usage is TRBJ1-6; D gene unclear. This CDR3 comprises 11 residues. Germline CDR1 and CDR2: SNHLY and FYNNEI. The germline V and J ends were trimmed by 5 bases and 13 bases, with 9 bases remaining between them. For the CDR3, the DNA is TGTGCCAGCAGTCTCGAGTTTCCCCTCCACTTT. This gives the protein CASSLEFPLHF. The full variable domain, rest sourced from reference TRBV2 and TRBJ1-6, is EPEVTQTPSHQVTQMGQEVILRCVPISNHLYFYWYRQILGQKVEFLVSFYNNEISEKSEIFDDQFSVERPDGSNFTLKIRSTKLEDSAMYFCASSLEFPLHFGNGTRLTVT.

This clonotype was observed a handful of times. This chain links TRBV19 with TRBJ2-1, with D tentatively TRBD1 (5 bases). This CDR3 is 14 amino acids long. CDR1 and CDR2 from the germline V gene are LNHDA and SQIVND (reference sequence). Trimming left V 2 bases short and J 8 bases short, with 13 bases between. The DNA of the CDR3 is TGTGCCAGTAGTATACAGGGTGGGCGTCATGAGCAGTTCTTC. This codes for CASSIQGGRHEQFF. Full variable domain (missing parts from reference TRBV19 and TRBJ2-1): DGGITQSPKYLFRKEGQNVTLSCEQNLNHDAMYWYRQDPGQGLRLIYYSQIVNDFQKGDIAEGYSVSREKKESFPLTVTSAQKNPTAFYLCASSIQGGRHEQFFGPGTRLTVL.

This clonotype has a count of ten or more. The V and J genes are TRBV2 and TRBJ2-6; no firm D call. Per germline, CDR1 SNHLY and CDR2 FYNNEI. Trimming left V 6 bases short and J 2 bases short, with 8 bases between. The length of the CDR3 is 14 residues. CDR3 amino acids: CASRPGPGANVLTF. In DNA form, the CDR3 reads TGTGCCAGCAGACCGGGTCCTGGGGCCAACGTCCTGACTTTC.

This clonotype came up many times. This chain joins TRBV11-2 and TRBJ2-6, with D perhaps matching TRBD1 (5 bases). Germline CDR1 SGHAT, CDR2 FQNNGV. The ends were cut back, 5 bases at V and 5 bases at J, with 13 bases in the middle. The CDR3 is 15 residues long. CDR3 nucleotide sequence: TGTGCCAGCAGCCCCCTTACAGGCTGGGCCAACGTCCTGACTTTC. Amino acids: CASSPLTGWANVLTF.

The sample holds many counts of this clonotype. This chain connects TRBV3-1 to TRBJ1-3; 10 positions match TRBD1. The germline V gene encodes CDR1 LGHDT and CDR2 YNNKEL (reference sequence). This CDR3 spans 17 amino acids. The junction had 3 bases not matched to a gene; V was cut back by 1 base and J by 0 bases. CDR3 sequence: CASSQVTGGFSGNTIYF. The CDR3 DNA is TGTGCCAGCAGCCAAGTGACAGGGGGCTTCTCTGGAAACACCATATATTTT.

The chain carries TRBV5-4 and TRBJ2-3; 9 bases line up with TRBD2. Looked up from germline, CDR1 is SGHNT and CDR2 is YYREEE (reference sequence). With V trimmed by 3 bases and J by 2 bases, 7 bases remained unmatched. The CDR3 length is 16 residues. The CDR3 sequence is CASSSLSGRVTDTQYF. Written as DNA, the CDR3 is TGTGCCAGCAGCTCTCTTAGCGGGAGAGTCACAGATACGCAGTATTTT. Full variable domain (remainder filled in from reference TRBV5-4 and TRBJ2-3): ETGVTQSPTHLIKTRGQQVTLRCSSQSGHNTVSWYQQALGQGPQFIFQYYREEENGRGNFPPRFSGLQFPNYSSELNVNALELDDSALYLCASSSLSGRVTDTQYFGPGTRLTVL.

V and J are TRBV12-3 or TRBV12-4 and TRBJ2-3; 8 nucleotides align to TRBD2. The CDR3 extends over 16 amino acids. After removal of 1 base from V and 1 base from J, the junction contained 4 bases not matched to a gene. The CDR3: CASSLVVSGGTDTQYF. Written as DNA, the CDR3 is TGTGCCAGCAGTTTAGTAGTTAGCGGGGGCACAGATACGCAGTATTTT.

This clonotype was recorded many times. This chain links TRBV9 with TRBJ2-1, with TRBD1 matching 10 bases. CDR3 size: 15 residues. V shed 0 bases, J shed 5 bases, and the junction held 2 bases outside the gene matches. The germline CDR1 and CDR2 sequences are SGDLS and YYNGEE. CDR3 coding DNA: TGTGCCAGCAGCGTAGTTGGGACAGGGGACAATGAGCAGTTCTTC. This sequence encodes CASSVVGTGDNEQFF.